This T cell receptor beta chain was observed in a study of control samples from healthy donors and cancer patients. Some clones are missing from TCRdb's copy, which holds only in-frame ones; the method was immunoSEQ multiplex PCR. The sample yields tens of thousands of clones, around 90% seen once. CDR3 length equals 13 residues. The germline gives CDR1 MNHNS, CDR2 SASEGT. V was trimmed by 3 bases and J by 5 bases, leaving 10 bases between them. The chain links TRBV6-1 to TRBJ1-2; no clear D gene. The sample taken for sequencing was blood. This TCR was sampled from a woman in her 70s in good health. CDR3 nucleotides: TGTGCCAGCAGTGATGGGGTTAATTATGGCTACACCTTC. As protein: CASSDGVNYGYTF.